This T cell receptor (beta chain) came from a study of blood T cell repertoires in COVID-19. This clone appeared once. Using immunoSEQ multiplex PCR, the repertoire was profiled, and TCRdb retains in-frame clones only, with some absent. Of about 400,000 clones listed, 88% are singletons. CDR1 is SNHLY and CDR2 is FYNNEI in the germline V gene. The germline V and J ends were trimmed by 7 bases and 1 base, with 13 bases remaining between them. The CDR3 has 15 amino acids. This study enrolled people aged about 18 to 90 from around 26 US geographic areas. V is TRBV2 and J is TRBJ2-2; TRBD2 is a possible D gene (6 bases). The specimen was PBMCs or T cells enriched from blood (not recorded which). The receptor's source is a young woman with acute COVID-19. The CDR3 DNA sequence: TGTGCCAGCACCGGCCGGCGGGGGAACACCGGGGAGCTGTTTTTT. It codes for CASTGRRGNTGELFF.